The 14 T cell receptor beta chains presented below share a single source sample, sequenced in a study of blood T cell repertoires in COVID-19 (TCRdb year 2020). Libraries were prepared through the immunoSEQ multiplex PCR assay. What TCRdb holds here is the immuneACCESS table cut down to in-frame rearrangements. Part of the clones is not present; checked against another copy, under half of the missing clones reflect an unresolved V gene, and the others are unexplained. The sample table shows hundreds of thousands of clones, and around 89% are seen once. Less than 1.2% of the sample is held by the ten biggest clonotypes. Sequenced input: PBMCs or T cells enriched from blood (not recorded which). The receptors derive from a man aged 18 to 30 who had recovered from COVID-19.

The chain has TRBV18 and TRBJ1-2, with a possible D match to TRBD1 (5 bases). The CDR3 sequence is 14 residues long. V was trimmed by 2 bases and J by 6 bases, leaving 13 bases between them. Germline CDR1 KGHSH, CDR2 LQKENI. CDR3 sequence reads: CASSPGAASDGYTF. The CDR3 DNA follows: TGTGCCAGCTCACCAGGGGCAGCCTCCGATGGCTACACCTTC.

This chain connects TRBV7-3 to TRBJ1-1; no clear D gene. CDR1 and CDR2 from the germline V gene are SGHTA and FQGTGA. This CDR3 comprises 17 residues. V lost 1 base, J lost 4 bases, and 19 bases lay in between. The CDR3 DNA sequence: TGTGCCAGCAGCTTAATTAAGGTTCGGGGATCGGGCACTGAAGCTTTCTTT. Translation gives CASSLIKVRGSGTEAFF.

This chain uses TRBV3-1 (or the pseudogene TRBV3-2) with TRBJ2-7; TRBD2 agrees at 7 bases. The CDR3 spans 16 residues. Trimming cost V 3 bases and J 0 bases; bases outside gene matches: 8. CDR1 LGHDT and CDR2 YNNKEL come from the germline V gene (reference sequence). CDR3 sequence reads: CASSHPLRGNSYEQYF. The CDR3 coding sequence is TGTGCCAGCAGCCATCCTCTGCGGGGGAACTCCTACGAGCAGTACTTC.

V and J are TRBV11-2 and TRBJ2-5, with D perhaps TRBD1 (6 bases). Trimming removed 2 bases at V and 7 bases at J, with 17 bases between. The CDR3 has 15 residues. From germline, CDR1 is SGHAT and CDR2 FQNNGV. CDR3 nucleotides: TGTGCCAGCAGCTTAATGGGGGCACATGGGGGGACCCAGTACTTC. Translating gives CASSLMGAHGGTQYF. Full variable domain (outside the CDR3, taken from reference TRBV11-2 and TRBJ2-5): EAGVAQSPRYKIIEKRQSVAFWCNPISGHATLYWYQQILGQGPKLLIQFQNNGVVDDSQLPKDRFSAERLKGVDSTLKIQPAKLEDSAVYLCASSLMGAHGGTQYFGPGTRLLVL.

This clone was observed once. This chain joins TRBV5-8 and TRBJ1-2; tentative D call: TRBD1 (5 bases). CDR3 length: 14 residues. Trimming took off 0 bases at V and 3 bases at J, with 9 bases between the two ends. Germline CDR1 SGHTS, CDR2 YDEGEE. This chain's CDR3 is CASSLAGYDYGYTF. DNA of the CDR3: TGTGCCAGCAGCTTGGCAGGGTACGACTATGGCTACACCTTC.

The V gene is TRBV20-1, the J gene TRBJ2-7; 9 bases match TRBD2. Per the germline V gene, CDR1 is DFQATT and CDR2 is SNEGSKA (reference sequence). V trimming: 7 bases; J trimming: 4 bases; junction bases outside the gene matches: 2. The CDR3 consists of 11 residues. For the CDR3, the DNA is TGCAGTGGGCTAGCGGGGTACGAGCAGTACTTC. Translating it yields CSGLAGYEQYF.

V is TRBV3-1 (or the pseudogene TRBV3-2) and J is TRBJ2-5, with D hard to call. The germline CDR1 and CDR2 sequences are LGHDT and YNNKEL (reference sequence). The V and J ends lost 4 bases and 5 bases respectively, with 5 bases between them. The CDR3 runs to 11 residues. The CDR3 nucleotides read TGTGCCAGCAGCCGCCGGGAGACCCAGTACTTC. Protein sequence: CASSRRETQYF.

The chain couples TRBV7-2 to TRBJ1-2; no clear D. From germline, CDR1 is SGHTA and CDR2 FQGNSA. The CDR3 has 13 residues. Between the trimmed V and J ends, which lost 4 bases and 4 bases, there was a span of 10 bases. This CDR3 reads CASSSWTVYGYTF. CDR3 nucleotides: TGTGCCAGCAGCTCCTGGACTGTCTATGGCTACACCTTC.

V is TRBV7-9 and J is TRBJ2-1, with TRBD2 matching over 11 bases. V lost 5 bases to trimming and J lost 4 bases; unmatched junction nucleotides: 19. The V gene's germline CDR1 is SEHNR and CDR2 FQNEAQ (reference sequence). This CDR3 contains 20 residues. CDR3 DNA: TGTGCCAGCAGCCGGGGACAGATTTTGCGTAGCGGGAGGGTTTACAATGAGCAGTTCTTC. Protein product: CASSRGQILRSGRVYNEQFF.

In DNA, the CDR3 is TGTGCCAGCAGTGAGGGACAGGGGTTCTTGACCTACGAGCAGTACTTC. Protein product: CASSEGQGFLTYEQYF. This chain joins TRBV25-1 and TRBJ2-7; TRBD1 aligns across 10 bases. In germline, CDR1 is MGHDK, CDR2 SYGVNS. Trimming cost V 3 bases and J 2 bases; bases outside gene matches: 7. The CDR3 runs 16 residues.

The CDR3, as DNA: TGCGCCAGCTATCAAGAATCCAAGCCAGAGACCCAGTACTTC. Translated, it gives CASYQESKPETQYF. This chain links TRBV5-1 with TRBJ2-5; no firm D call. The V and J ends lost 7 bases and 4 bases respectively, with 17 bases between them. The CDR3 runs to 14 residues. Looked up from germline, CDR1 is SGHRS and CDR2 is YFSETQ. The whole variable domain, filled in from reference TRBV5-1 and TRBJ2-5, reads KAGVTQTPRYLIKTRGQQVTLSCSPISGHRSVSWYQQTPGQGLQFLFEYFSETQRNKGNFPGRFSGRQFSNSRSEMNVSTLELGDSALYLCASYQESKPETQYFGPGTRLLVL.

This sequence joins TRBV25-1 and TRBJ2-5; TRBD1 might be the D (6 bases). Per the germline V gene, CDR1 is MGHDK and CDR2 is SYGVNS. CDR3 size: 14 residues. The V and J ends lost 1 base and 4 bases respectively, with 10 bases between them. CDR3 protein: CASSESIGGETQYF. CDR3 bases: TGTGCCAGCAGTGAATCGATAGGGGGAGAGACCCAGTACTTC. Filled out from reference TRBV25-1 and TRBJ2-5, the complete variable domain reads EADIYQTPRYLVIGTGKKITLECSQTMGHDKMYWYQQDPGMELHLIHYSYGVNSTEKGDLSSESTVSRIRTEHFPLTLESARPSHTSQYLCASSESIGGETQYFGPGTRLLVL.

This CDR3 is CASSESTSWAGGHEQYF. As DNA, the CDR3 is TGCGCCAGCAGTGAGTCGACTTCGTGGGCAGGGGGACACGAGCAGTACTTC. The chain carries TRBV10-2 and TRBJ2-7; the match to TRBD1 covers 7 bases. Trimming removed 0 bases from V and 5 bases from J; junction bases left unmatched: 13. Per the germline V gene, CDR1 is WSHSY and CDR2 is SAAADI. CDR3 length: 17 residues.

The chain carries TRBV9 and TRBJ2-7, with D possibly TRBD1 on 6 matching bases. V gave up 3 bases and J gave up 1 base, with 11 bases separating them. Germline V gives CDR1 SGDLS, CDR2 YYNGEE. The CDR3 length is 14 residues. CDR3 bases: TGTGCCAGCAGCGCACGACAGGAGTCCTACGAGCAGTACTTC. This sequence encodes CASSARQESYEQYF.